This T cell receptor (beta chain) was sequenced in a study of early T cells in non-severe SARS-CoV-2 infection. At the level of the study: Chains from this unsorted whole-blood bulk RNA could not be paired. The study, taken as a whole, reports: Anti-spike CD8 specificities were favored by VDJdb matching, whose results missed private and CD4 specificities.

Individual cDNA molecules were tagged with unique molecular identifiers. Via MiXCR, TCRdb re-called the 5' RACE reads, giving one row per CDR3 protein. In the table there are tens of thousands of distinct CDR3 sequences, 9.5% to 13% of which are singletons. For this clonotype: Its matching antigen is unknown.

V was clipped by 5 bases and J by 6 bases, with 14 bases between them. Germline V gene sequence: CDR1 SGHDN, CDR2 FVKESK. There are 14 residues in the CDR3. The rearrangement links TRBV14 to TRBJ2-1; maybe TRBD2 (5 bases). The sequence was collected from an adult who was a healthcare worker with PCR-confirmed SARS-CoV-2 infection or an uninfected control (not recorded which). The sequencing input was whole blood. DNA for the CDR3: TGTGCCAGCAGCGGGGAGTCCGTTTTCAATGAGCAGTTCTTC. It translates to CASSGESVFNEQFF.